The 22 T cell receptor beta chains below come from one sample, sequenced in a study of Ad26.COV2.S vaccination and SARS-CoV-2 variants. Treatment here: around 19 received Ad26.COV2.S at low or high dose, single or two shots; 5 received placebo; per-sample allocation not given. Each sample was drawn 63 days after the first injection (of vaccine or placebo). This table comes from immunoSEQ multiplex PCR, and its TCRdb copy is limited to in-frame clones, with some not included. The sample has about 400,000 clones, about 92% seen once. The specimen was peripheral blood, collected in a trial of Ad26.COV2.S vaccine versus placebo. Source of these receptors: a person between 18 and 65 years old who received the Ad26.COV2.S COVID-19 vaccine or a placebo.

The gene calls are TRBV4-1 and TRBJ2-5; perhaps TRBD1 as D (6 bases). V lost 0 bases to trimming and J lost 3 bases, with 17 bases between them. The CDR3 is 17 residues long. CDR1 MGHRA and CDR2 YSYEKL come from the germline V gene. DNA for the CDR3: TGCGCCAGCAGCCAAGATTACGGGGTAGGGGGAAAAGAGACCCAGTACTTC. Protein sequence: CASSQDYGVGGKETQYF.

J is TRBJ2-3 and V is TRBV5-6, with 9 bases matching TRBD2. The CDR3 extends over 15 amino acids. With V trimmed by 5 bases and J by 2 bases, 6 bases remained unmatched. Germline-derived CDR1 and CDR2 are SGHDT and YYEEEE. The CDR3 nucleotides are TGTGCCAGCAGACGCGGGGGGGACATCACAGATACGCAGTATTTT. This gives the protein CASRRGGDITDTQYF.

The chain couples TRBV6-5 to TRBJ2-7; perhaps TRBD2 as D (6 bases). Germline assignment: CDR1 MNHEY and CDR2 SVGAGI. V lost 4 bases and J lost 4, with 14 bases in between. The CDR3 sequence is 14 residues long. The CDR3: CASSSPEGKYEQYF. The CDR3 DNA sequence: TGTGCCAGCAGTTCTCCGGAGGGCAAGTACGAGCAGTACTTC.

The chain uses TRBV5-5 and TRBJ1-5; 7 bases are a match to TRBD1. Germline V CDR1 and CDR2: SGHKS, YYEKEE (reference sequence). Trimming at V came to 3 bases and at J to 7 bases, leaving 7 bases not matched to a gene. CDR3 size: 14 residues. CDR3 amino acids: CASSSLDRAQPQHF. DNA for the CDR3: TGTGCCAGCAGCTCACTTGACAGGGCCCAGCCCCAGCATTTT.

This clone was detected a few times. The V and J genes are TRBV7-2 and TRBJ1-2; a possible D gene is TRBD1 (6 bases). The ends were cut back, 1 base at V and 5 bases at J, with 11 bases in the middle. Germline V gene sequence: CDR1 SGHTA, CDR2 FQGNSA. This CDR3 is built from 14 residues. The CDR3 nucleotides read TGTGCCAGCAGCTTAGGGCGTCAGGGGTATGGCTACACCTTC. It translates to CASSLGRQGYGYTF.

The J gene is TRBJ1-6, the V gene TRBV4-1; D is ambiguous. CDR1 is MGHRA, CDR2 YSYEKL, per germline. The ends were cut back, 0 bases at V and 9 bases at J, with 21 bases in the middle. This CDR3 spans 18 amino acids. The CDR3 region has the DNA TGCGCCAGCAGCCAAGATCCTCCGGAGGGCGGGATGGTTTCACCCCTCCACTTT. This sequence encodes CASSQDPPEGGMVSPLHF.

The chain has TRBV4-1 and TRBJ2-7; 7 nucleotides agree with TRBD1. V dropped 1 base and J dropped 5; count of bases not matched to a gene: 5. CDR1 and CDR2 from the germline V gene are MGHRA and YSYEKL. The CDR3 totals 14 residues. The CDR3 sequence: CASSQVRTGDEQYF. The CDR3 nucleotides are TGCGCCAGCAGCCAAGTTCGGACAGGAGACGAGCAGTACTTC.

This CDR3 reads CASSIDGQRGEAFF. The CDR3 DNA follows: TGTGCCAGTAGTATAGATGGGCAGCGCGGTGAAGCTTTCTTT. This chain uses TRBV19 with TRBJ1-1; no clear D. Germline CDR1 is LNHDA and CDR2 is SQIVND (reference sequence). CDR3 length: 14 residues. Trimming took off 0 bases at V and 7 bases at J, with 12 bases between the two ends.

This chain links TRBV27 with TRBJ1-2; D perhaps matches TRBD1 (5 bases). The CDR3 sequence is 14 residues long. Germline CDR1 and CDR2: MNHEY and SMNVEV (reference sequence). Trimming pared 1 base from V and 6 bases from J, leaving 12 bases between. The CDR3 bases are TGTGCCAGCAGTTTATTGGCAGGGACGCATGGCTACACCTTC. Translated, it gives CASSLLAGTHGYTF.

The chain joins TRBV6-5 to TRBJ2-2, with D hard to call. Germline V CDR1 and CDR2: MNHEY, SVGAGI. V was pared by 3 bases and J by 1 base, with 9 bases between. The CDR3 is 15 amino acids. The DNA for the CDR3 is TGTGCCAGCAGTTATTCTACGGTGAACACCGGGGAGCTGTTTTTT. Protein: CASSYSTVNTGELFF.

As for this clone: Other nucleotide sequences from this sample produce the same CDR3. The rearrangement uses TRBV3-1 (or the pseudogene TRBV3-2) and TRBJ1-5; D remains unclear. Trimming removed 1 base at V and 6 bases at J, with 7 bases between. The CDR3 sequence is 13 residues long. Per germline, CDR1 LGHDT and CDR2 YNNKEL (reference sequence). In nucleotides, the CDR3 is TGTGCCAGCAGCCAAGCAGGTGGTCAGCCCCAGCATTTT. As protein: CASSQAGGQPQHF.

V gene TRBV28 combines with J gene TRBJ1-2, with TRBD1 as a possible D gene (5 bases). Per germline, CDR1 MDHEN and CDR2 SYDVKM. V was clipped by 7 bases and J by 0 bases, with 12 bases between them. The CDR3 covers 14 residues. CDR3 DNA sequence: TGTGCCAGCACCCGACAGCCTGCTAACTATGGCTACACCTTC. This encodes CASTRQPANYGYTF.

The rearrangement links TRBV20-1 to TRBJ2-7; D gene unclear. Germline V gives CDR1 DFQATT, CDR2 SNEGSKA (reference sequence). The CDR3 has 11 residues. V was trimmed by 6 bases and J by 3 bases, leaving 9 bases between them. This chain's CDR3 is CSAPAGYEQYF. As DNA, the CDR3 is TGCAGTGCCCCAGCAGGCTACGAGCAGTACTTC.

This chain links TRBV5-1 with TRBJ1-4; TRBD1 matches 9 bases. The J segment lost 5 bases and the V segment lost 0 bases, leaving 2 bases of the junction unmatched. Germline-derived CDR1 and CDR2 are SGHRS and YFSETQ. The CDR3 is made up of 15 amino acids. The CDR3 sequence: CASSLGDRANEKLFF. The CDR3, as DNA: TGCGCCAGCAGCTTGGGGGACAGGGCCAATGAAAAACTGTTTTTT.

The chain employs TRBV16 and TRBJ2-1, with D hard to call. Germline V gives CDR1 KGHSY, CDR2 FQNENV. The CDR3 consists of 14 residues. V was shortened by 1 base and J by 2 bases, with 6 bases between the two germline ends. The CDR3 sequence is CASSQFGTYNEQFF. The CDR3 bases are TGTGCCAGCAGCCAATTTGGGACCTACAATGAGCAGTTCTTC.

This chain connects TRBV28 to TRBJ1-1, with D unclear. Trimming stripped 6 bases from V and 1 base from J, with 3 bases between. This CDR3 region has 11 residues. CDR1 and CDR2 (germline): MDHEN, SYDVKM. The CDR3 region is CASRENTEAFF. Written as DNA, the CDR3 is TGTGCCAGCAGGGAGAACACTGAAGCTTTCTTT.

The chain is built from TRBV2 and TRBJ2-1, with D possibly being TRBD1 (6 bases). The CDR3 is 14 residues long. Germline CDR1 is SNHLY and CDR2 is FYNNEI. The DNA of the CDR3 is TGTGCTAACAGGGAAGTTGCAAGCTACAATGAGCAGTTCTTC. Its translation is CANREVASYNEQFF.

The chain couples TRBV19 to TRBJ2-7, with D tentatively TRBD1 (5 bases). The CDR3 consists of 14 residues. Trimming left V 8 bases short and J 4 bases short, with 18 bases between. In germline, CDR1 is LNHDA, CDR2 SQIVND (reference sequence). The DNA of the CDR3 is TGTGCCAGTTCCCAGGGTTTAACTACATACGAGCAGTACTTC. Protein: CASSQGLTTYEQYF.

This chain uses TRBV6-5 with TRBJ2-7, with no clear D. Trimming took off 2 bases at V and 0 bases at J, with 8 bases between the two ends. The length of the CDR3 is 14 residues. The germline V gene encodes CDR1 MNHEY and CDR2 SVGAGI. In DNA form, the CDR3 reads TGTGCCAGCAGTTACACGGTCAGCTCCTACGAGCAGTACTTC. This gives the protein CASSYTVSSYEQYF.

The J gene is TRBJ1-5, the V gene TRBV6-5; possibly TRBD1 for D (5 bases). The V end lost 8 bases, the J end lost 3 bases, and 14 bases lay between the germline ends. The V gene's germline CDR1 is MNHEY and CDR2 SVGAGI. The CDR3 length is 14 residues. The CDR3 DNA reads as TGTGCCAGCGGGATAGACAGCGTCAATCAGCCCCAGCATTTT. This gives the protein CASGIDSVNQPQHF.

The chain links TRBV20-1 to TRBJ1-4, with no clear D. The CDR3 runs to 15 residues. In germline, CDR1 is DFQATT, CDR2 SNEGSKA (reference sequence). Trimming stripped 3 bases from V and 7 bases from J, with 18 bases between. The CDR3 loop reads CSASRLGTGSEKLFF. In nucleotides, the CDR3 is TGCAGTGCTAGTCGTCTCGGCACGGGAAGTGAAAAACTGTTTTTT.

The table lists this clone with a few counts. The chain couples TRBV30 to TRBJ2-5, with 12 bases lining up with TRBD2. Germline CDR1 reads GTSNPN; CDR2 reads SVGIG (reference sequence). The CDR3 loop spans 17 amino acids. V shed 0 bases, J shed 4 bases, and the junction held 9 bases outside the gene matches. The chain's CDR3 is CAWSVSSSGGGSETQYF. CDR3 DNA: TGTGCCTGGAGTGTATCGTCTAGCGGGGGGGGTTCAGAGACCCAGTACTTC.